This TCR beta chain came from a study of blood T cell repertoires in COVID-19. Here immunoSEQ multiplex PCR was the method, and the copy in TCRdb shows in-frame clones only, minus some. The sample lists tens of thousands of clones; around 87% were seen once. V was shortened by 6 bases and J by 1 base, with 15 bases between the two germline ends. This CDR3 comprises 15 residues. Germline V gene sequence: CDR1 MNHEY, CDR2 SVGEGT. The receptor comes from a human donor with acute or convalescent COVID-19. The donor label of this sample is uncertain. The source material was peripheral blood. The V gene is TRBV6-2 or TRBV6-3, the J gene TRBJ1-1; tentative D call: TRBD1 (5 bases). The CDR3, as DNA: TGTGCCAGCAGCCTAGATGTTACAGGGAACACTGAAGCTTTCTTT. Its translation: CASSLDVTGNTEAFF.